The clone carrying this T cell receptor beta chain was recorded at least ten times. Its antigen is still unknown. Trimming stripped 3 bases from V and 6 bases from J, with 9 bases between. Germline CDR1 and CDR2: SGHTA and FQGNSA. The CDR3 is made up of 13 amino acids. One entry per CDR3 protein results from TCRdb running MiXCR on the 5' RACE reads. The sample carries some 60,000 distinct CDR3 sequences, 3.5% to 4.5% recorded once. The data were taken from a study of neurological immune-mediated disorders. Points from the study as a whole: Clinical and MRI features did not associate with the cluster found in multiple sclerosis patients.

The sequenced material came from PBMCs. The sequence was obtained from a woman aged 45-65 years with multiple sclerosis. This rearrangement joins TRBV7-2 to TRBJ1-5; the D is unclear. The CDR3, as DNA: TGTGCCAGCAGCTTGTGGGTGTTTCAGCCCCAGCATTTT. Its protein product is CASSLWVFQPQHF.